The 8 T cell receptor beta chains listed next were all sequenced from one sample in a study of CD8 T cells in Susac syndrome. RNA totalling about 0.45 to 1 ug underwent reverse transcription with random hexamers. TCRdb independently ran MiXCR on the immunoSEQ multiplex PCR reads; one entry per CDR3 protein. The sample contains 400,000 or so distinct CDR3 sequences, more than 80% of which appear only once. Input material: CD8+ T cells from PBMCs. These receptors came from a human donor with multiple sclerosis.

The V call is TRBV27, the J call TRBJ2-5; 7 nucleotides match TRBD2. The length of the CDR3 is 17 residues. J was trimmed by 1 base and V by 3 bases; bases with no gene match: 11. Per the germline V gene, CDR1 is MNHEY and CDR2 is SMNVEV (reference sequence). CDR3 sequence reads: CASSFLAASGSQETQYF. CDR3 DNA: TGTGCCAGCAGTTTTTTAGCGGCTAGCGGCAGCCAAGAGACCCAGTACTTC.

The rearrangement links TRBV18 to TRBJ2-4; 10 bases line up with TRBD1. Germline lookup yields CDR1 KGHSH and CDR2 LQKENI. V lost 2 bases, J lost 8 bases, and 6 bases stayed unmatched. CDR3 size: 15 residues. CDR3 nucleotide sequence: TGTGCCAGCTCACCAAGACAGGGGGCCGAAGACATTCAGTACTTC. Translated: CASSPRQGAEDIQYF.

This rearrangement joins TRBV27 to TRBJ1-2; D is undetermined. Trimming removed 3 bases at V and 4 bases at J, with 12 bases between. The CDR3 extends over 14 amino acids. Germline lookup yields CDR1 MNHEY and CDR2 SMNVEV (reference sequence). The CDR3: CASSFGEGFYGYTF. The CDR3 region has the DNA TGTGCCAGCAGTTTCGGGGAGGGTTTCTATGGCTACACCTTC.

This rearrangement joins TRBV27 to TRBJ2-5; 8 bases line up with TRBD1. With 6 bases clipped from V and 5 bases from J, the junction kept 11 bases outside the gene matches. The CDR3 totals 15 residues. Germline V gene data show CDR1 as MNHEY and CDR2 as SMNVEV (reference sequence). The CDR3 is CASSLQGGDGETQYF. In DNA, the CDR3 is TGTGCCAGCAGCCTACAGGGGGGAGATGGGGAGACCCAGTACTTC.

The V call is TRBV30, the J call TRBJ1-2; 7 bases are shared with TRBD1. Trimming at V came to 1 base and at J to 8 bases, leaving 4 bases not matched to a gene. In germline, CDR1 is GTSNPN, CDR2 SVGIG (reference sequence). This CDR3 region has 12 residues. This CDR3 is CAWSGDRVGYTF. The CDR3 nucleotides read TGTGCCTGGAGTGGAGACAGGGTCGGCTACACCTTC.

The chain combines TRBV29-1 with TRBJ2-7; 10 bases agree with TRBD1. CDR1 is SQVTM and CDR2 is ANQGSEA in the germline V gene. With V trimmed by 4 bases and J by 5 bases, 2 bases remained unmatched. This CDR3 is built from 12 residues. CDR3 DNA: TGCAGCGTTGGACAGGGGGCGAACGAGCAGTACTTC. Residues: CSVGQGANEQYF.

The chain carries TRBV2 and TRBJ1-1; D gene unclear. The CDR3 totals 11 residues. Trimming pared 7 bases from V and 0 bases from J, leaving 3 bases between. The germline gives CDR1 SNHLY, CDR2 FYNNEI. The CDR3 region is CASNLNTEAFF. In DNA, the CDR3 is TGTGCCAGCAATCTGAACACTGAAGCTTTCTTT.

The rearrangement joins TRBV20-1 to TRBJ2-1; 9 bases align to TRBD2. This CDR3 has 18 residues. Germline-derived CDR1 and CDR2 are DFQATT and SNEGSKA (reference sequence). Germline trimming cut 6 bases from V and 4 bases from J; bases unmatched to any gene: 19. CDR3 region: CSATPKFPSGDRYNEQFF. In nucleotides, the CDR3 is TGCAGTGCCACCCCCAAATTCCCTAGCGGGGACCGATACAATGAGCAGTTCTTC.